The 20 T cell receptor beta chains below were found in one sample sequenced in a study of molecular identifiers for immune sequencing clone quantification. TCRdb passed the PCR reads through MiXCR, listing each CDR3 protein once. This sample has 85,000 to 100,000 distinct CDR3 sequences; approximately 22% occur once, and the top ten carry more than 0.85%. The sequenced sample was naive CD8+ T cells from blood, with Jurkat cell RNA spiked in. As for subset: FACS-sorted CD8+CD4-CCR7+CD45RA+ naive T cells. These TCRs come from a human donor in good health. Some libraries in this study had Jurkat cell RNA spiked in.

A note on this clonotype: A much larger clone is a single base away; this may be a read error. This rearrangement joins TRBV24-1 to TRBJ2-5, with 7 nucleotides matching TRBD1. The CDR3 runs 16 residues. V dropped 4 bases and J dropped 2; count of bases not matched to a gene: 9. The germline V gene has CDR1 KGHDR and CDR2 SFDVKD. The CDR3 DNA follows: TGTGCCACCAGTGAGACACAGGGGCTTCGACAAGAGACCCAGTACTTC. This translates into CATSETQGLRQETQYF.

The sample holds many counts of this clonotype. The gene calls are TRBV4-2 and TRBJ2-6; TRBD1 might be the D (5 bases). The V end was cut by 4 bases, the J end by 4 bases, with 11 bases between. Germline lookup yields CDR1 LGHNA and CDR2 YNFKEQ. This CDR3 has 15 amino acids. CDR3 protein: CASSPDMAGANVLTF. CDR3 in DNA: TGTGCCAGCAGCCCGGACATGGCCGGGGCCAACGTCCTGACTTTC.

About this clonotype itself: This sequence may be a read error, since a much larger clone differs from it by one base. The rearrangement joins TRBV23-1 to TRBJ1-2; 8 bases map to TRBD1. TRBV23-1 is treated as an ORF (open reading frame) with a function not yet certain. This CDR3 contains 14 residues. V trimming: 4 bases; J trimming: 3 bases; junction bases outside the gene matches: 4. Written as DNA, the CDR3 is TGCGCCAGCAGTCGAGCGGGACAGGACTATGGCTACACCTTC. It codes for CASSRAGQDYGYTF.

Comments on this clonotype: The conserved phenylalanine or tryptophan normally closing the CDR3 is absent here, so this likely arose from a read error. CDR3 DNA sequence: TGTGCCGGCAGCTTCTCGGGGGGGCTCTACAATGAGCAGTTCTCC. Encoded protein: CAGSFSGGLYNEQFS. The rearrangement links TRBV11-2 to TRBJ2-1, with 8 bases lining up with TRBD2. The CDR3 is made up of 15 amino acids. Per germline, CDR1 SGHAT and CDR2 FQNNGV.

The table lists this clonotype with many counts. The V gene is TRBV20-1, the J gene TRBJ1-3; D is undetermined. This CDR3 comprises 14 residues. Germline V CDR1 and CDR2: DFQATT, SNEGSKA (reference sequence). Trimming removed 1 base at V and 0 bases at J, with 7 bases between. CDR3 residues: CSARGHISGNTIYF. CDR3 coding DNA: TGCAGTGCTAGAGGTCACATCTCTGGAAACACCATATATTTT.

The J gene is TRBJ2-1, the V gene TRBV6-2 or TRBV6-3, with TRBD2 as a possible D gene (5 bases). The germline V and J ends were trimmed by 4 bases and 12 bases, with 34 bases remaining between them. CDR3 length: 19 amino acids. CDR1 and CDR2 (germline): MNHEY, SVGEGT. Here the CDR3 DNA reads TGTGCCAGCAGTTTTCGCCCCTACACTAGGGCGATACTTCCTACTGGGCAGTTCTTC. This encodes CASSFRPYTRAILPTGQFF.

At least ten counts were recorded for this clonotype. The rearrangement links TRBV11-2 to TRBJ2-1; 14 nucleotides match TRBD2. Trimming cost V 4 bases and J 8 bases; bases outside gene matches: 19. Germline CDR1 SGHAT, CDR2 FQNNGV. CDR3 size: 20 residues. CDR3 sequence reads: CASSSLIGTSGSHGRYEQFF. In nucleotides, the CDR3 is TGTGCCAGCAGCTCACTGATCGGGACTAGCGGGAGCCACGGGAGGTATGAGCAGTTCTTC.

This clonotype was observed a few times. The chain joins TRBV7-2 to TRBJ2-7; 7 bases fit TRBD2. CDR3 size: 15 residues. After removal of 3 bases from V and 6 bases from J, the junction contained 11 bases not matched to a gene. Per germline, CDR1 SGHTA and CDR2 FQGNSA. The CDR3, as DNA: TGTGCCAGCAGCTTCATTGTGGCGGGAGATCGCGAGCAGTACTTC. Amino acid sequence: CASSFIVAGDREQYF.

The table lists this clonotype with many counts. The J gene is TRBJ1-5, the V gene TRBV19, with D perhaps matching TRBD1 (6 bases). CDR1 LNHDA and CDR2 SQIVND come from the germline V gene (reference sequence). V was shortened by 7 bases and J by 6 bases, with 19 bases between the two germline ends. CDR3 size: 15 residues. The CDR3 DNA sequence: TGTGCCAGTAACTTGGGGACAAGGGGTAGTCAGCCCCAGCATTTT. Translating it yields CASNLGTRGSQPQHF.

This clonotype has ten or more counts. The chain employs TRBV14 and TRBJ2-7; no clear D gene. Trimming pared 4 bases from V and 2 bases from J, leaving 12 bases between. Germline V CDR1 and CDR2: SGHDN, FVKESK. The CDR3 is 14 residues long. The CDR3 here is CASSREWTTYEQYF. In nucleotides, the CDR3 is TGTGCCAGCAGCCGCGAGTGGACCACCTACGAGCAGTACTTC.

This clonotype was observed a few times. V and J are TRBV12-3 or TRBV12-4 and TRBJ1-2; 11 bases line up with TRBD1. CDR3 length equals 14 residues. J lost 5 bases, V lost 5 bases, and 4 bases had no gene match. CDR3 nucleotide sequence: TGTGCCAGCAGTCCAGGGACAGGGGGATATGGCTACACCTTC. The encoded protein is CASSPGTGGYGYTF.

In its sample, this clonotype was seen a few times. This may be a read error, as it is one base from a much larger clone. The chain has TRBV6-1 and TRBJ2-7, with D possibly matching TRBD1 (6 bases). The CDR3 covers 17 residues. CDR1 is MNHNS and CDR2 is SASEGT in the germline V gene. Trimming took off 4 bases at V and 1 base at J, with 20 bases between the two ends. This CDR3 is CASSGESYATGSYEQYF. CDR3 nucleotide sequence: TGTGCCAGCAGTGGAGAATCCTACGCGACAGGATCCTACGAGCAGTACTTC.

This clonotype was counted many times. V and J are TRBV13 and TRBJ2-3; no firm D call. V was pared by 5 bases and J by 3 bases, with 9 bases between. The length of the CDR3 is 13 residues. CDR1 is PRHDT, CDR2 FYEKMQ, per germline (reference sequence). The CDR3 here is CASSPDLTDTQYF. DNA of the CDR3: TGTGCCAGCAGCCCGGACCTGACAGATACGCAGTATTTT.

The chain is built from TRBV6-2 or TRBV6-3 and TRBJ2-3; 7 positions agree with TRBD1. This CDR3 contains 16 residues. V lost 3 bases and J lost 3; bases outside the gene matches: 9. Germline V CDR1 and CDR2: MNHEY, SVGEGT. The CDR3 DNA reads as TGTGCCAGCAGTTATCTCTCAGGGGGTCGGACAGATACGCAGTATTTT. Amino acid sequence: CASSYLSGGRTDTQYF.

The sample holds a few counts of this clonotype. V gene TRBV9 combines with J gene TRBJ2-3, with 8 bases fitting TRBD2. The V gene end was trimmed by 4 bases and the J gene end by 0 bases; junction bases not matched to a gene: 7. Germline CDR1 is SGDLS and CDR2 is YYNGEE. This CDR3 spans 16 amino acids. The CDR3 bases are TGTGCCAGCAGCACAGCCGGGGGGGCCAGCACAGATACGCAGTATTTT. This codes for CASSTAGGASTDTQYF.

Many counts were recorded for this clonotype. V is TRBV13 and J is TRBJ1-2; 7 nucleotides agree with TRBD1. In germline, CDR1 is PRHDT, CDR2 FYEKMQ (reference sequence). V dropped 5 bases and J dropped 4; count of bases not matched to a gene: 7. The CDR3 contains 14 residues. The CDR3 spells CASSVDREGYGYTF. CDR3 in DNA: TGTGCCAGCAGCGTCGACAGGGAAGGCTATGGCTACACCTTC.

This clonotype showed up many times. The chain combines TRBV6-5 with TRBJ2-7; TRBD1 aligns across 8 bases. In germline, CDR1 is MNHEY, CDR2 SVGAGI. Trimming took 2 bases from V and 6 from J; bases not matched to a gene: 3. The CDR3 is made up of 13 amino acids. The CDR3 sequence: CASSYGGTGEQYF. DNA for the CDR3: TGTGCCAGCAGTTACGGGGGGACAGGCGAGCAGTACTTC.

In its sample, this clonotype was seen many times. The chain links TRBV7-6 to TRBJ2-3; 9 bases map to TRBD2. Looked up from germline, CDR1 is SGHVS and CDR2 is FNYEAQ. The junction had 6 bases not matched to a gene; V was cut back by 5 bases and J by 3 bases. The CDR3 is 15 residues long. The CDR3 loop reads CASSPLTSGTDTQYF. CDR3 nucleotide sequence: TGTGCCAGCAGCCCCCTGACTAGCGGAACAGATACGCAGTATTTT.

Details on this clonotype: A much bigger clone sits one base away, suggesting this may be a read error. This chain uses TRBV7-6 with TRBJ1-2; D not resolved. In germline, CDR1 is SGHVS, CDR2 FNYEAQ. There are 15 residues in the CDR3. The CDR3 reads CASSPQRNPNYGYAF. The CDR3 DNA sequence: TGTGCCAGCAGCCCCCAGCGTAACCCTAACTATGGCTACGCCTTC. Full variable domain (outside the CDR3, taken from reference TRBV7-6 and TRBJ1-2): GAGVSQSPRYKVTKRGQDVALRCDPISGHVSLYWYRQALGQGPEFLTYFNYEAQQDKSGLPNDRFSAERPEGSISTLTIQRTEQRDSAMYRCASSPQRNPNYGYAFGSGTRLTVV.

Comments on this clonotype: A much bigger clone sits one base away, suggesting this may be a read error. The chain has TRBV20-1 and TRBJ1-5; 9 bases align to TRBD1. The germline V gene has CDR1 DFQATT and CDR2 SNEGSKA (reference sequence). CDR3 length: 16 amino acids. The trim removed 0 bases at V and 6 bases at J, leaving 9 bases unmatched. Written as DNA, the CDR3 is TGCAGTGCTAGAGATGGACAGGGGTCGATTAGTCAGCCCCAGCATTTT. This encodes CSARDGQGSISQPQHF.